This record looks at one T cell receptor (beta chain) sequence and its context. Some clones are missing from TCRdb's copy, which holds only in-frame ones; the method was immunoSEQ multiplex PCR. The sample data list fewer than 200,000 clones. The sample is drawn from a study of control samples from healthy donors and cancer patients. Germline loops: CDR1 SNHLY, CDR2 FYNNEI. The CDR3 is 16 residues long. The V gene lost 5 bases and the J gene lost 4 bases, with 19 bases spanning the gap. The sequencing sample was made of blood. This TCR was recovered from a woman aged 30 to 39 in good health. V gene TRBV2 combines with J gene TRBJ2-3; D possibly corresponds to TRBD1 (7 bases). Here the CDR3 DNA reads TGTGCCAGCAGTCCTCCCGACAGGGAGGTCTCAGATACGCAGTATTTT. It specifies CASSPPDREVSDTQYF.